The clone carrying this T cell receptor (beta chain) was seen a few times. Its antigen is still unknown. This entry belongs to a study of T cells in Graves' hyperthyroidism and ophthalmopathy. Overall study: The initial diagnosis was the point when peripheral blood was collected, ahead of any treatment. Broader study findings: Stable hyperthyroidism was told apart from ophthalmopathy by a model built on 13 V-J features.

RNA transcripts gave rise to amplified TCR beta CDR3 regions. First-round RT-PCR targeting the TCR CDR3 was performed with the HTBI primer set. TCRdb analysed the multiplex PCR reads with MiXCR anew, one entry per CDR3 protein. The sample has hundreds of thousands of distinct CDR3 sequences, 20% to 25% seen once; the top ten hold 70% to 75%. Germline V gives CDR1 DFQATT, CDR2 SNEGSKA (reference sequence). This CDR3 is 12 amino acids long. V was clipped by 8 bases and J by 7 bases; unmatched bases: 7. The sequenced material came from blood. The TCR originated in a man in his fifties with Graves' hyperthyroidism. The rearrangement uses TRBV20-1 and TRBJ2-1; 8 bases map to TRBD2. In nucleotides, the CDR3 is TGCAGTCCCAGCGGGAGCCTAAATGAGCAGTTCTTC. Translated: CSPSGSLNEQFF.